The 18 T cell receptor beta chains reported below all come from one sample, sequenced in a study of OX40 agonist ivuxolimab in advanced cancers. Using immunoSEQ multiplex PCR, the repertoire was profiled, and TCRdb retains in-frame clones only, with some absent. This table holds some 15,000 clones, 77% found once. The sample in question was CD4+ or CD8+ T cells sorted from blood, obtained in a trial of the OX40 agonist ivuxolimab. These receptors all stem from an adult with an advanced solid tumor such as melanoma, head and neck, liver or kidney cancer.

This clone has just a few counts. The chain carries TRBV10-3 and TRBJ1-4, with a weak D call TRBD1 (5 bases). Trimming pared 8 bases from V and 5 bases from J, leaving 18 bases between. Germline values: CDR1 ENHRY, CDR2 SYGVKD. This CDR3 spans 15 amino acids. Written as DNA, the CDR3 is TGTGCCATCGGCGACAGTATGGGGAAGAATGAAAAACTGTTTTTT. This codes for CAIGDSMGKNEKLFF.

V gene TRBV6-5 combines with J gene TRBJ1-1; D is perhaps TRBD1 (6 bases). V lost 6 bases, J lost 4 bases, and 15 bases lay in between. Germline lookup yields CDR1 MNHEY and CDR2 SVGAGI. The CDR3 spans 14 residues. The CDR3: CASSIGQLSTEAFF. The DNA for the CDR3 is TGTGCCAGCAGCATTGGACAGCTTAGCACTGAAGCTTTCTTT.

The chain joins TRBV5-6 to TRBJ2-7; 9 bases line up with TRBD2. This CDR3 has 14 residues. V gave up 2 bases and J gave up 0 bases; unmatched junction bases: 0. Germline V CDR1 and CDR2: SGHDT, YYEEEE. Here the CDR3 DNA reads TGTGCCAGCAGCTTTAGCGGGAGCTCCTACGAGCAGTACTTC. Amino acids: CASSFSGSSYEQYF.

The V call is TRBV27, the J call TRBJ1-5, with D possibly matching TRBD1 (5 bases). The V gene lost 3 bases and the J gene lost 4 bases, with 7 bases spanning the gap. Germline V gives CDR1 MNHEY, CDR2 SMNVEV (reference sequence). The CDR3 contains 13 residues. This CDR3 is CASSLAGNQPQHF. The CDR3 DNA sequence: TGTGCCAGCAGTTTGGCAGGGAATCAGCCCCAGCATTTT.

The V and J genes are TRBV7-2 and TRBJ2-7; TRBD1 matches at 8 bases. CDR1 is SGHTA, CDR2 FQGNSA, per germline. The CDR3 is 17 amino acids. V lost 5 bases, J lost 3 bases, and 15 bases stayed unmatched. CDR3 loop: CASSPYPKDRAGYEQYF. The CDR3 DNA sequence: TGTGCCAGCAGCCCATACCCCAAGGACAGGGCGGGCTACGAGCAGTACTTC.

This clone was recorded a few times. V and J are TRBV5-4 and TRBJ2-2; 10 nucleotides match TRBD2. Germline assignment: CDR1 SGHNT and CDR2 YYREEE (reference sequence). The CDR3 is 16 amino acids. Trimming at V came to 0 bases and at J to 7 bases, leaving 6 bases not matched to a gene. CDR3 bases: TGTGCCAGCAGCTTGGGGCTAGCGGGAGTAAACGGGGAGCTGTTTTTT. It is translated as CASSLGLAGVNGELFF.

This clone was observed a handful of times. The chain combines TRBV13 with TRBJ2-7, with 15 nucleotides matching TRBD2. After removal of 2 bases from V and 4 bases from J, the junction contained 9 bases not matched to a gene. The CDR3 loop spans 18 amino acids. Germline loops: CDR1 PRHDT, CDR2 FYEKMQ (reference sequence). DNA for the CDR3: TGTGCCAGCAGCTTATCGGGACTAGCGGGGGGTTATGGGTACGAGCAGTACTTC. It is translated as CASSLSGLAGGYGYEQYF.

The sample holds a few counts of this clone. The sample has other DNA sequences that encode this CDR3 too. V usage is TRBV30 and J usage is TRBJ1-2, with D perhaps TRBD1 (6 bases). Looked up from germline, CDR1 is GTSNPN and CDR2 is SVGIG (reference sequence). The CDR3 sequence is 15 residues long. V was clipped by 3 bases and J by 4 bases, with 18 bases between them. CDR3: CAWRTSTGGTYGYTF. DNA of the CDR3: TGTGCCTGGAGAACCTCGACAGGTGGAACCTATGGCTACACCTTC.

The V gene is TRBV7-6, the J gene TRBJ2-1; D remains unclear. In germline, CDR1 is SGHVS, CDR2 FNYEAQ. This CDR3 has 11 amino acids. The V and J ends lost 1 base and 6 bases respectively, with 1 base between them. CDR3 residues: CASSLGNEQFF. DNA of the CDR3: TGTGCCAGCAGCTTAGGCAATGAGCAGTTCTTC.

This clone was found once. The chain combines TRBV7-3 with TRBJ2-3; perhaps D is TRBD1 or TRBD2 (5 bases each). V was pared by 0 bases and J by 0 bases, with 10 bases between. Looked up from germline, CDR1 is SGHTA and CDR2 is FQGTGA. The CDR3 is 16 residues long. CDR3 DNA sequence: TGTGCCAGCAGCTTAACGTTGGGGGATAGCACAGATACGCAGTATTTT. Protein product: CASSLTLGDSTDTQYF. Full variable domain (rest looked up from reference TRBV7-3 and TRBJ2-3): GAGVSQTPSNKVTEKGKYVELRCDPISGHTALYWYRQSLGQGPEFLIYFQGTGAADDSGLPNDRFFAVRPEGSVSTLKIQRTERGDSAVYLCASSLTLGDSTDTQYFGPGTRLTVL.

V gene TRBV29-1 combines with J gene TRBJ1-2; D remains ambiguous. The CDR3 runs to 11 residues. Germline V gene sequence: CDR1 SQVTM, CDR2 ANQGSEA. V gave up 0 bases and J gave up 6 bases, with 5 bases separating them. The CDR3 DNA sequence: TGCAGCGTTGAAGAGGTTGATGGCTACACCTTC. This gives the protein CSVEEVDGYTF.

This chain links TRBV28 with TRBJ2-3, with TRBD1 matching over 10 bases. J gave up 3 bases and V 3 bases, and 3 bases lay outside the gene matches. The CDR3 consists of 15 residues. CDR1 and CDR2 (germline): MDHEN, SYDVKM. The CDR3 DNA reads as TGTGCCAGCAGTTTCGGACAGGGGGATACAGATACGCAGTATTTT. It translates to CASSFGQGDTDTQYF.

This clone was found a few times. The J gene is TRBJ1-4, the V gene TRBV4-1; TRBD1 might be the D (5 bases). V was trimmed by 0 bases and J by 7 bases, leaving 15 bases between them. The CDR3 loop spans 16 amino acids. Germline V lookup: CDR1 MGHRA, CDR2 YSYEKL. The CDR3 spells CASSQDLGGGGEKLFF. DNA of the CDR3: TGCGCCAGCAGCCAAGATCTCGGGGGAGGCGGTGAAAAACTGTTTTTT.

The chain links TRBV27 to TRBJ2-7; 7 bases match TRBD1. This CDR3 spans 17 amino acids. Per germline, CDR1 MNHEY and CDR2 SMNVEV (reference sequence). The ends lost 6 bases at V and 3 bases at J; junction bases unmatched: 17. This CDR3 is CASSETGPSPFYYEQYF. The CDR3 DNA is TGTGCCAGCAGCGAGACAGGGCCCAGTCCTTTTTACTACGAGCAGTACTTC.

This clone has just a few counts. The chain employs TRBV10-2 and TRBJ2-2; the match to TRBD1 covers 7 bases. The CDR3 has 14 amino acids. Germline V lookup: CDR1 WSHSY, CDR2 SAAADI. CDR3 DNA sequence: TGCGCAACCGTAGGACAGGTGAACACCGGGGAGCTGTTTTTT. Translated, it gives CATVGQVNTGELFF.

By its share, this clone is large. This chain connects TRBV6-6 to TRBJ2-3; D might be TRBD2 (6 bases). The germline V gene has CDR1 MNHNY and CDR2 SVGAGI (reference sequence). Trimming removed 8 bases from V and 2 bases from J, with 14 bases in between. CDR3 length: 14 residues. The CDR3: CASGVEGHTDTQYF. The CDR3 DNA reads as TGTGCCAGCGGCGTGGAGGGCCACACAGATACGCAGTATTTT.

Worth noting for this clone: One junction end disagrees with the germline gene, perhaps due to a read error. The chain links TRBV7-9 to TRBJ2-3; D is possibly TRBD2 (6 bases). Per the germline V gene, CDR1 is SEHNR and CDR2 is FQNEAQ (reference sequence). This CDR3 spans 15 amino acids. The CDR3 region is CASSLAWSGADTQYF. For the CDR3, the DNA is TGTGCCAGCAGCCTAGCGTGGAGCGGTGCGGATACGCAGTATTTT.

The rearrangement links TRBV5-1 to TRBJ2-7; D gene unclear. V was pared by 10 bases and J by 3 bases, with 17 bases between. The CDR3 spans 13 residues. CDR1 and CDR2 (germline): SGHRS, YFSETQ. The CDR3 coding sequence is TGCGCCCGCCTGCCAGGCATCCTCTACGAGCAGTACTTC. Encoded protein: CARLPGILYEQYF.